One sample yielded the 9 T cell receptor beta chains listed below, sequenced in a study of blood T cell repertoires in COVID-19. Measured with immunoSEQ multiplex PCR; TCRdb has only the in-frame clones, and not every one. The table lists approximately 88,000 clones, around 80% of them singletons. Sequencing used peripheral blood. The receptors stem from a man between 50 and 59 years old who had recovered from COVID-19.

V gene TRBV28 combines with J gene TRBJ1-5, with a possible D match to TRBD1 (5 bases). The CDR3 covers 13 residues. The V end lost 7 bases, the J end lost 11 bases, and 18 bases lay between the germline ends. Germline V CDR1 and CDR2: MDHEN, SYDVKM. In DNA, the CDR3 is TGTGCCAGCACAACCAGGGCCCGTCGGACCCAGCATTTT. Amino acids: CASTTRARRTQHF.

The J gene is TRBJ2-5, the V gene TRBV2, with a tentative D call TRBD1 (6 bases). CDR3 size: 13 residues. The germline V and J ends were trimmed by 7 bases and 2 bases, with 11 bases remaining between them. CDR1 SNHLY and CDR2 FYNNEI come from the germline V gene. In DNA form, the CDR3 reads TGTGCCAGCACTCGGGACATACAAGAGACCCAGTACTTC. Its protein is CASTRDIQETQYF. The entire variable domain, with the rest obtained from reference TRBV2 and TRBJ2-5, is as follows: EPEVTQTPSHQVTQMGQEVILRCVPISNHLYFYWYRQILGQKVEFLVSFYNNEISEKSEIFDDQFSVERPDGSNFTLKIRSTKLEDSAMYFCASTRDIQETQYFGPGTRLLVL.

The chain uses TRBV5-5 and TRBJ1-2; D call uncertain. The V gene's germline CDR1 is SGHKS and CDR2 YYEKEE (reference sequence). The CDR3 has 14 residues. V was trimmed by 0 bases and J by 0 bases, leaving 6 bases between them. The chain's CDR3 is CASSLGQANYGYTF. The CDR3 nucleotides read TGTGCCAGCAGCTTGGGGCAGGCTAACTATGGCTACACCTTC. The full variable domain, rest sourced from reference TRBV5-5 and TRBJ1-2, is DAGVTQSPTHLIKTRGQQVTLRCSPISGHKSVSWYQQVLGQGPQFIFQYYEKEERGRGNFPDRFSARQFPNYSSELNVNALLLGDSALYLCASSLGQANYGYTFGSGTRLTVV.

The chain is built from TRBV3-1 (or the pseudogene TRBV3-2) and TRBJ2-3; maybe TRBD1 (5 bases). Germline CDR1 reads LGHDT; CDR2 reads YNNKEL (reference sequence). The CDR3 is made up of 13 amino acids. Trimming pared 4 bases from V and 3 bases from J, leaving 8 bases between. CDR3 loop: CASSLTGTDTQYF. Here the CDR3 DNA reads TGTGCCAGCAGCCTAACAGGTACAGATACGCAGTATTTT.

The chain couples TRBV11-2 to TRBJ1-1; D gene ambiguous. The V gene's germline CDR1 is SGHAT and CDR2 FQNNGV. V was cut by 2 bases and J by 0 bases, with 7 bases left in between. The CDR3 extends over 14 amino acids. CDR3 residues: CASSLSQLNTEAFF. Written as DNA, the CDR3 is TGTGCCAGCAGCTTATCGCAGTTGAACACTGAAGCTTTCTTT.

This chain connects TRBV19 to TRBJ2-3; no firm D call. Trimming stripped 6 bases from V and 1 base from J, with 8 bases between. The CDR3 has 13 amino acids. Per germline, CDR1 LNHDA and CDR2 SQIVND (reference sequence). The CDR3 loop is CASRPQGTDTQYF. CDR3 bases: TGTGCCAGTAGACCTCAGGGCACAGATACGCAGTATTTT.

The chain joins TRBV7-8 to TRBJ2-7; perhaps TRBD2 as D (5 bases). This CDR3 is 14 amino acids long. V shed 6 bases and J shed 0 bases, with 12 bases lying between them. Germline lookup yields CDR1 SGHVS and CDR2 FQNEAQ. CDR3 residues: CASSRTVDSYEQYF. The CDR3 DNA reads TGTGCCAGCAGTCGGACTGTTGACTCCTACGAGCAGTACTTC.

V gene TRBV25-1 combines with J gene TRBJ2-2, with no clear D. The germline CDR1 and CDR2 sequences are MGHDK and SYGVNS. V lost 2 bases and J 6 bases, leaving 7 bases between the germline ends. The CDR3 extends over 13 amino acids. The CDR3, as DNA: TGTGCCAGCAGTGAAAGAAACTCCGGGGAGCTGTTTTTT. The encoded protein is CASSERNSGELFF.

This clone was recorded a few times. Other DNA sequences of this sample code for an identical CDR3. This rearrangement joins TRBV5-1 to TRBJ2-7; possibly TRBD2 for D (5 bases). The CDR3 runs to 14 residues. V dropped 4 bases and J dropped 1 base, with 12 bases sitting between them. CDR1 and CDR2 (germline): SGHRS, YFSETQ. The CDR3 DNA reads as TGCGCCAGCAGCCCCCGGACGGGATCCTACGAGCAGTACTTC. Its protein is CASSPRTGSYEQYF.